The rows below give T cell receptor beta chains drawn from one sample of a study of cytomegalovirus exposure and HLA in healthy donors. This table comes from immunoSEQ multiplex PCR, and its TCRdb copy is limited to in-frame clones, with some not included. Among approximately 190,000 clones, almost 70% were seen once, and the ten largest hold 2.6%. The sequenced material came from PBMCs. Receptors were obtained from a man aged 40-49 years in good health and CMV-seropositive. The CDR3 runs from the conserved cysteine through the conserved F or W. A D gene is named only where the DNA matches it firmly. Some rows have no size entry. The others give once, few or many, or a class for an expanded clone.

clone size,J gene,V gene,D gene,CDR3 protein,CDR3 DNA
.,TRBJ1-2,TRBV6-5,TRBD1,CASRASGGRGYTF,TGTGCCAGCAGGGCCTCAGGGGGCAGGGGCTACACCTTC
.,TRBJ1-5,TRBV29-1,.,CSVEGDEGNQPQHF,TGCAGCGTTGAGGGAGATGAGGGCAATCAGCCCCAGCATTTT
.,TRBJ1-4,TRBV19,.,CASSIGPTGEKLFF,TGTGCCAGTAGTATAGGACCGACAGGTGAAAAACTGTTTTTT
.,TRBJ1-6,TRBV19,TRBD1,CASSAGTGGTPLHF,TGTGCCAGTAGTGCTGGGACAGGGGGTACACCCCTCCACTTT
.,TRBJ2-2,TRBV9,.,CASSEGGRQTPGELFF,TGTGCCAGCAGCGAGGGGGGGCGGCAAACCCCCGGGGAGCTGTTTTTT
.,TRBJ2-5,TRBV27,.,CASNIPGATQYF,TGTGCCAGCAACATCCCAGGGGCGACCCAGTACTTC
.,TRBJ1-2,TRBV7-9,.,CASSLSTRSSGYGYTF,TGTGCCAGCAGCTTGAGTACTCGGTCCTCCGGCTATGGCTACACCTTC
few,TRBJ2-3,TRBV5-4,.,CASSGDTGGPDTQYF,TGTGCCAGCAGCGGGGACACCGGAGGCCCAGATACGCAGTATTTT
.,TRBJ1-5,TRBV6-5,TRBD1,CASRGQGINQPQHF,TGTGCCAGCAGAGGACAGGGGATCAATCAGCCCCAGCATTTT
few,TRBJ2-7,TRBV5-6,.,CATSQGGTTYEQYF,TGTGCCACCTCGCAAGGCGGAACAACCTACGAGCAGTACTTC
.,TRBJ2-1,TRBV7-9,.,CASRAGPGLGNEQFF,TGTGCCAGCAGGGCGGGGCCGGGGCTGGGAAATGAGCAGTTCTTC
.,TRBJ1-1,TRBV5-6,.,CASSFLARDTEAFF,TGTGCCAGCAGCTTTTTGGCTCGGGACACTGAAGCTTTCTTT
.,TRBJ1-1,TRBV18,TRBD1,CASSRAGQANTEAFF,TGTGCCAGCTCACGAGCGGGACAGGCGAACACTGAAGCTTTCTTT
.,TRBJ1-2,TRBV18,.,CASSPPGGLNRDYGYTF,TGTGCCAGCTCACCACCCGGAGGCTTGAATCGCGACTATGGCTACACCTTC
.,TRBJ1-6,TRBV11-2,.,CASSLTGYDNSPLHF,TGTGCCAGCAGCTTAACAGGGTACGATAATTCACCCCTCCACTTT
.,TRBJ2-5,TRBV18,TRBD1,CASSRTGEGRETQYF,TGTGCCAGCTCACGGACAGGGGAAGGGCGAGAGACCCAGTACTTC
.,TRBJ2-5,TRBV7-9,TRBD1,CASSSDRPIQQETQYF,TGTGCCAGCAGCTCGGACAGGCCTATTCAACAAGAGACCCAGTACTTC
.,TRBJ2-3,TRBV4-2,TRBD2,CASSGGGGQSTDTQYF,TGTGCCAGCAGCGGGGGCGGGGGGCAGAGCACAGATACGCAGTATTTT
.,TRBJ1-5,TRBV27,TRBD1,CASSSRSNSQGVWGKGHNQPQHF,TGTGCCAGCAGTTCACGGTCCAACTCACAGGGGGTGTGGGGGAAGGGGCACAATCAGCCCCAGCATTTT
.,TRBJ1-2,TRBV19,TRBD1,CASSRTGDLGYTF,TGTGCCAGTAGTAGGACAGGAGATCTTGGCTACACCTTC
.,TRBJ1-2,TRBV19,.,CASSIPGIGVGYTF,TGTGCCAGTAGTATACCGGGGATCGGCGTTGGCTACACCTTC
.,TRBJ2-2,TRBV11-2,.,CASSLAVARDTGELFF,TGTGCCAGCAGCTTAGCGGTTGCTCGAGACACCGGGGAGCTGTTTTTT
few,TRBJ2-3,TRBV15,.,CATSRRDRSGADTQYF,TGTGCCACCAGCAGGAGGGACAGGAGCGGGGCAGATACGCAGTATTTT
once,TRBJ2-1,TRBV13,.,CASSLDPGKSYNEQFF,TGTGCCAGCAGCTTAGATCCGGGGAAATCATACAATGAGCAGTTCTTC
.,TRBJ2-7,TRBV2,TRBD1,CAQGGTGSYEQYF,TGTGCCCAGGGTGGGACAGGATCCTACGAGCAGTACTTC
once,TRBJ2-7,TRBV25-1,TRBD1,CASSDSSDRGREQYF,TGTGCCAGCAGCGATAGCTCGGACAGGGGGCGGGAGCAGTACTTC
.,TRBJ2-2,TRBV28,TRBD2,CASSVSGDPNTGELFF,TGTGCCAGCAGCGTGAGCGGGGACCCGAACACCGGGGAGCTGTTTTTT
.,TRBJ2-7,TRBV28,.,CASSSLSEQYF,TGTGCCAGCAGCTCCCTCTCCGAGCAGTACTTC
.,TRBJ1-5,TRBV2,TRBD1,CASTGTGGWQPQHF,TGTGCCAGCACCGGGACAGGGGGCTGGCAGCCCCAGCATTTT
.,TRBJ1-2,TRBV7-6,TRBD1,CASSSGQGNYGYTF,TGTGCCAGCAGCTCAGGACAGGGAAACTATGGCTACACCTTC
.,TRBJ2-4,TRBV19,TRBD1,CASSPGQKNIQYF,TGTGCCAGTAGTCCGGGACAGAAAAACATTCAGTACTTC
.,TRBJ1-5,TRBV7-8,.,CASSPRGGHPHF,TGTGCCAGCAGCCCGCGCGGGGGCCACCCGCATTTT
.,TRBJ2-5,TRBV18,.,CASSPQPAGYGTQYF,TGTGCCAGCTCACCACAACCAGCCGGGTATGGGACCCAGTACTTC
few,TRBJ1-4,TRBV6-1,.,CASSDNGISTNEKLFF,TGTGCCAGCAGTGATAACGGGATTTCGACTAATGAAAAACTGTTTTTT
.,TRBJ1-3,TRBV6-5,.,CASSYEAGGNTIYF,TGTGCCAGCAGTTACGAGGCCGGGGGAAACACCATATATTTT
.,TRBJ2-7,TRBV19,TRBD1,CASNPGQGPYEQYF,TGTGCCAGTAATCCGGGACAGGGGCCCTACGAGCAGTACTTC
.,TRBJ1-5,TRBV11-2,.,CASSLRGNQPQHF,TGTGCCAGCAGCTTGAGGGGCAATCAGCCCCAGCATTTT
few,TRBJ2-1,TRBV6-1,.,CASTTRDFLNEQFF,TGTGCCAGCACCACACGGGACTTTCTTAATGAGCAGTTCTTC
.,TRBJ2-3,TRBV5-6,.,CASSYGDTQYF,TGTGCCAGCAGCTACGGAGATACGCAGTATTTT
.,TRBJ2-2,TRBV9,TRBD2,CASSAGGGHTGELFF,TGTGCCAGCAGCGCGGGGGGGGGCCACACCGGGGAGCTGTTTTTT
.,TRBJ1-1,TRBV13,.,CASSLNGGDRQAFF,TGTGCCAGCAGCTTAAACGGGGGAGATAGGCAGGCTTTCTTT
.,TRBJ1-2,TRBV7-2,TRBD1,CASTPAGGAYGYTF,TGTGCCAGCACCCCAGCAGGGGGCGCCTATGGCTACACCTTC
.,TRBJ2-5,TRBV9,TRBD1,CASSLGTAQETQYF,TGTGCCAGCAGCCTGGGGACAGCCCAAGAGACCCAGTACTTC
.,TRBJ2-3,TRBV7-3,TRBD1,CASSLMAGGKGTQYF,TGTGCCAGCAGCTTAATGGCAGGGGGCAAGGGTACGCAGTATTTT
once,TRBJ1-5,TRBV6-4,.,CASSDSGGGNQPQHF,TGTGCCAGCAGTGACTCAGGAGGGGGCAATCAGCCCCAGCATTTT
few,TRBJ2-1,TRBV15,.,CATSRDIREGQGSKRGNEQFF,TGTGCCACCAGCAGAGATATACGGGAGGGACAGGGATCAAAACGGGGGAATGAGCAGTTCTTC
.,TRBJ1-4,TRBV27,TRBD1,CATASYRDSINEKLFF,TGTGCCACCGCATCCTACAGGGACAGCATTAATGAAAAACTGTTTTTT
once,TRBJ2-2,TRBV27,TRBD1,CASSGSPGQGRAGELFF,TGTGCCAGCAGTGGCTCCCCAGGACAGGGTAGGGCCGGGGAGCTGTTTTTT
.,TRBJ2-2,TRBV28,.,CASSLGQYTGELFF,TGTGCCAGCAGCCTAGGACAGTACACCGGGGAGCTGTTTTTT
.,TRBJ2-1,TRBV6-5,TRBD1,CASSYSPGQGRNEQFF,TGTGCCAGCAGTTACTCGCCGGGACAGGGACGGAATGAGCAGTTCTTC
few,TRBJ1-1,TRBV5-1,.,CASSLGQSKMNTEAFF,TGCGCCAGCAGCTTGGGACAGAGTAAAATGAACACTGAAGCTTTCTTT
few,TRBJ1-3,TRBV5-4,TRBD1,CASSLRRGQFLTGNTIYF,TGTGCCAGCAGCTTGAGGAGGGGGCAGTTTTTGACTGGAAACACCATATATTTT
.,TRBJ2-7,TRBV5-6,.,CASSLGAGEQYF,TGTGCCAGCAGCTTGGGCGCGGGCGAGCAGTACTTC
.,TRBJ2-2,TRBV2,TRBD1,CASSGGQGIGELFF,TGTGCCAGCAGTGGAGGACAGGGGATCGGGGAGCTGTTTTTT
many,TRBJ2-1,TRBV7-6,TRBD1,CASSLNPDRGTEQFF,TGTGCCAGCAGCTTAAACCCGGACAGGGGAACTGAGCAGTTCTTC